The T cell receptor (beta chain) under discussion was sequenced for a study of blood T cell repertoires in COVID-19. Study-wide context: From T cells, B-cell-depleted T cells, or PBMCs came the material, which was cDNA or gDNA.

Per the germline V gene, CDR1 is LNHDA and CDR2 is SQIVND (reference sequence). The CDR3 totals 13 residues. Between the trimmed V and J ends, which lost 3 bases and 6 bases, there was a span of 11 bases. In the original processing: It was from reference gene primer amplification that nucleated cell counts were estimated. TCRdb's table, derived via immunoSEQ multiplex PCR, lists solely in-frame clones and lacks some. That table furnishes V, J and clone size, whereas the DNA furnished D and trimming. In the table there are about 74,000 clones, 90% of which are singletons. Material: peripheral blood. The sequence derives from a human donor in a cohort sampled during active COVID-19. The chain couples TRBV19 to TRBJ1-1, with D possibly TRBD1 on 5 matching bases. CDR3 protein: CASSMAGEAEAFF. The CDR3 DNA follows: TGTGCCAGTAGTATGGCGGGGGAGGCTGAAGCTTTCTTT.